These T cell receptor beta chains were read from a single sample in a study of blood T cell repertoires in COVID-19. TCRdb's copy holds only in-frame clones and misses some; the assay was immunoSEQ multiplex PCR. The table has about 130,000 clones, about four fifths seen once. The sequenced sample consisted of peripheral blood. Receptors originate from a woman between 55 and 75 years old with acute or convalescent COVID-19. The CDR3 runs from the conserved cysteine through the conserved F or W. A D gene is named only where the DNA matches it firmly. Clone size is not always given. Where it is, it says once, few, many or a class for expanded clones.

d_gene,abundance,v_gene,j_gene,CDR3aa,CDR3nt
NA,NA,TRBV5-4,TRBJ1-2,CASSSPTVFYGYTF,TGTGCCAGCAGCTCCCCGACAGTATTCTATGGCTACACCTTC
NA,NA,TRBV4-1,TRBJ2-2,CASSQFAPPDFTGELFF,TGCGCCAGCAGCCAATTTGCCCCCCCAGATTTCACCGGGGAGCTGTTTTTT
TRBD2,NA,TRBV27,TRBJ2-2,CASSFWTSGSTGELFF,TGTGCCAGCAGTTTCTGGACTAGCGGATCCACCGGGGAGCTGTTTTTT
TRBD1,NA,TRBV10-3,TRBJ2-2,CAIKGTDNTGELFF,TGTGCCATCAAGGGGACAGATAACACCGGGGAGCTGTTTTTT
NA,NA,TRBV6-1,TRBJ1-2,CASSESQIYGYTF,TGTGCCAGCAGTGAATCACAGATCTATGGCTACACCTTC
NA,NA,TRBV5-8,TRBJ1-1,CASSPRQNLRTEAFF,TGTGCCAGCAGCCCTAGACAGAATCTGAGGACTGAAGCTTTCTTT
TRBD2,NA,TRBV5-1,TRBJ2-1,CASSSGGPTNEQFF,TGCGCCAGCTCCTCGGGGGGGCCAACGAATGAGCAGTTCTTC
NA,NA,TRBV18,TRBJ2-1,CASSPTAGNEQFF,TGTGCCAGCTCACCCACCGCAGGGAATGAGCAGTTCTTC
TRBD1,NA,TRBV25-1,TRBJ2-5,CASSESVGGRLGQETQYF,TGTGCCAGCAGTGAATCGGTAGGGGGCCGCTTGGGCCAAGAGACCCAGTACTTC
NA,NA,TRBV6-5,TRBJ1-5,CASTPGNQPQHF,TGTGCCAGCACCCCGGGGAATCAGCCCCAGCATTTT
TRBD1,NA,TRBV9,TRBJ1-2,CASSVRTGGDYGYTF,TGTGCCAGCAGCGTAAGAACAGGGGGTGACTATGGCTACACCTTC
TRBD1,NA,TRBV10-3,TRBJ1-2,CAISTSVGQGEYGYTF,TGTGCCATCAGTACGAGCGTGGGACAGGGAGAGTATGGCTACACCTTC
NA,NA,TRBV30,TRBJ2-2,CAWSVRGNTGELFF,TGTGCCTGGAGTGTACGGGGTAACACCGGGGAGCTGTTTTTT
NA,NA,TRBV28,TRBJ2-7,CASIPTRRVSDIYEQYF,TGTGCCAGCATTCCGACCAGGCGGGTGAGCGATATCTACGAGCAGTACTTC
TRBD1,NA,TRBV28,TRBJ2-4,CASTGQGFKSIQYF,TGTGCCAGTACAGGACAGGGTTTCAAGTCAATTCAGTACTTC
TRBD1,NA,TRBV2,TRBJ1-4,CASSGRQGGHEKLFF,TGTGCCAGCAGTGGGAGACAGGGTGGTCATGAAAAACTGTTTTTT
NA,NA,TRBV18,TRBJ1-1,CASSPPGLEDTEAFF,TGTGCCAGCTCACCCCCAGGGCTGGAAGACACTGAAGCTTTCTTT
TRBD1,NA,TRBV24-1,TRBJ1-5,CATSENDRGWGDQPQHF,TGTGCCACCAGTGAAAACGACAGGGGATGGGGTGATCAGCCCCAGCATTTT
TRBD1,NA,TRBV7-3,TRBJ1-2,CASSLDRGHGYTF,TGTGCCAGCAGCCTCGACAGGGGCCATGGCTACACCTTC
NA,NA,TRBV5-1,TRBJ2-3,CASSLGATSTDTQYF,TGCGCCAGCAGCTTGGGGGCAACTAGCACAGATACGCAGTATTTT
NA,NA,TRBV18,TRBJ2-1,CASSPPGERYNEQFF,TGTGCCAGCTCACCCCCAGGGGAACGCTACAATGAGCAGTTCTTC
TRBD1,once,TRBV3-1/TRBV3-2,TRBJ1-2,CASSQVQDRGLGYTF,TGTGCCAGCAGCCAAGTTCAAGACAGGGGGCTTGGCTACACCTTC
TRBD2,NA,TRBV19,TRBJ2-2,CASSILGLAGNTGELFF,TGTGCCAGTAGTATTCTCGGACTAGCGGGGAACACCGGGGAGCTGTTTTTT
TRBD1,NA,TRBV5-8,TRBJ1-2,CASKISDRVYGYTF,TGTGCCAGCAAAATCTCCGACAGGGTCTATGGCTACACCTTC
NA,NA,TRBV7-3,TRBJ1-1,CASSLTGSRGSEAFF,TGTGCCAGCAGCTTAACGGGCAGCCGGGGGTCTGAAGCTTTCTTT
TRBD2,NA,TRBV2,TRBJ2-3,CAGTSADTQYF,TGTGCCGGGACTAGCGCAGATACGCAGTATTTT
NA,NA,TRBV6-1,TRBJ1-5,CASSENDGGWGPQHF,TGTGCCAGCAGTGAGAATGACGGAGGATGGGGGCCCCAGCATTTT
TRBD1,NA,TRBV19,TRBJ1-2,CASRQGAGNYGYTF,TGTGCCAGTCGACAGGGGGCCGGCAACTATGGCTACACCTTC
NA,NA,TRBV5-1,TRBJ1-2,CASSSGRGTVESYGYTF,TGCGCCAGCAGCTCCGGACGGGGAACAGTAGAAAGCTATGGCTACACCTTC